One T cell receptor (beta chain) is described in this entry. Germline V gene sequence: CDR1 LGHDT, CDR2 YNNKEL (reference sequence). Trimming stripped 4 bases from V and 4 bases from J, with 11 bases between. This CDR3 is 14 amino acids long. This sample was taken from a study of blood T cell repertoires in COVID-19. In Seattle, patients joined the study during active infection and were tracked longitudinally. The assay was immunoSEQ multiplex PCR, and TCRdb's table has in-frame clones only and misses some. The repertoire consists of about 200,000 clones, with roughly 77% occurring once and the leading ten covering about 6.5%.

Specimen: peripheral blood. The receptor was derived from a woman aged 40 to 50 with COVID-19, enrolled during active disease. This sequence joins TRBV3-1 (or the pseudogene TRBV3-2) and TRBJ2-1; perhaps TRBD2 as D (7 bases). The DNA of the CDR3 is TGTGCCAGCAGCCCCGGGGGGCATTACAATGAGCAGTTCTTC. As protein: CASSPGGHYNEQFF.